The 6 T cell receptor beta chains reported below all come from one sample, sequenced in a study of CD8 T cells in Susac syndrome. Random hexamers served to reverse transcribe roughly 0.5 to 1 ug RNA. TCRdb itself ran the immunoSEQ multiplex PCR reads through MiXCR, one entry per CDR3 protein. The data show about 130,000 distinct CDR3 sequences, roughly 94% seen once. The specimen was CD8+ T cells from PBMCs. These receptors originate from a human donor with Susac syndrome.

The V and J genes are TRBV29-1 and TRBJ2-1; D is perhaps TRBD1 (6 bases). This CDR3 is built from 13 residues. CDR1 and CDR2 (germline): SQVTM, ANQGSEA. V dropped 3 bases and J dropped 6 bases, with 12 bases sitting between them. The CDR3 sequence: CSVDDPRGNEQFF. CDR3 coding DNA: TGCAGCGTTGACGACCCCAGGGGCAATGAGCAGTTCTTC.

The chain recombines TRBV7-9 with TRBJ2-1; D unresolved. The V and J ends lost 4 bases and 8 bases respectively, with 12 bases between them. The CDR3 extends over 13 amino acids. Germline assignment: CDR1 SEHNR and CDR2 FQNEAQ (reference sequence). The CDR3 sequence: CASSSDEWDEQFF. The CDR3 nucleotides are TGTGCCAGCAGCTCGGATGAGTGGGATGAGCAGTTCTTC.

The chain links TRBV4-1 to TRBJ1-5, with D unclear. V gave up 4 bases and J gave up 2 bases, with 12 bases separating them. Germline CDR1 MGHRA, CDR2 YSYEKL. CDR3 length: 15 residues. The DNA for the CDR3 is TGCGCCAGCAGCCCCACAGTGCTCGGCAATCAGCCCCAGCATTTT. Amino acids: CASSPTVLGNQPQHF.

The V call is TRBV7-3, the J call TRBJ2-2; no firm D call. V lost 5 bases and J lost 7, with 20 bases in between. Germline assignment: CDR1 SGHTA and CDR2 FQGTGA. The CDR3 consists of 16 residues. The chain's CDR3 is CASSSPSVVRSGELFF. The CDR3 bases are TGTGCCAGCAGCAGCCCGTCGGTGGTTAGGAGCGGGGAGCTGTTTTTT.

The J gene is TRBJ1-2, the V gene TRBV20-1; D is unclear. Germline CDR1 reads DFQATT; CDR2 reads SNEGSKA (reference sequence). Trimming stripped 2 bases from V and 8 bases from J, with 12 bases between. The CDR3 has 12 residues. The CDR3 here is CSARISGSGYTF. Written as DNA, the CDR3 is TGCAGTGCTAGAATTTCAGGCTCGGGCTACACCTTC.

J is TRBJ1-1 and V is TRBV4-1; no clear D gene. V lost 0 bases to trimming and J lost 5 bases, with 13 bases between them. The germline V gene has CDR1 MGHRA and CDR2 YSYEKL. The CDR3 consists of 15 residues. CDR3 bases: TGCGCCAGCAGCCAAGATTGGGGAGCTAATACTGAAGCTTTCTTT. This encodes CASSQDWGANTEAFF.